One TCR beta chain is described in this entry. The source of the sample is a study of T cell changes during pregnancy in multiple sclerosis. Sequenced by immunoSEQ multiplex PCR; TCRdb stores in-frame clones only, minus some. The table includes 90,000 to 100,000 clones, around 93% detected once. V dropped 0 bases and J dropped 0 bases, with 13 bases sitting between them. CDR1 and CDR2 (germline): SGDLS, YYNGEE. The CDR3 contains 17 residues. This TCR was recovered from a female donor with multiple sclerosis, enrolled in a pregnancy study. This specimen consisted of peripheral blood, obtained in the third trimester of pregnancy. The chain links TRBV9 to TRBJ2-1, with TRBD2 as a possible D gene (5 bases). The CDR3 sequence: CASSVAAGASSYNEQFF. DNA of the CDR3: TGTGCCAGCAGCGTAGCTGCGGGTGCTAGCTCCTACAATGAGCAGTTCTTC.